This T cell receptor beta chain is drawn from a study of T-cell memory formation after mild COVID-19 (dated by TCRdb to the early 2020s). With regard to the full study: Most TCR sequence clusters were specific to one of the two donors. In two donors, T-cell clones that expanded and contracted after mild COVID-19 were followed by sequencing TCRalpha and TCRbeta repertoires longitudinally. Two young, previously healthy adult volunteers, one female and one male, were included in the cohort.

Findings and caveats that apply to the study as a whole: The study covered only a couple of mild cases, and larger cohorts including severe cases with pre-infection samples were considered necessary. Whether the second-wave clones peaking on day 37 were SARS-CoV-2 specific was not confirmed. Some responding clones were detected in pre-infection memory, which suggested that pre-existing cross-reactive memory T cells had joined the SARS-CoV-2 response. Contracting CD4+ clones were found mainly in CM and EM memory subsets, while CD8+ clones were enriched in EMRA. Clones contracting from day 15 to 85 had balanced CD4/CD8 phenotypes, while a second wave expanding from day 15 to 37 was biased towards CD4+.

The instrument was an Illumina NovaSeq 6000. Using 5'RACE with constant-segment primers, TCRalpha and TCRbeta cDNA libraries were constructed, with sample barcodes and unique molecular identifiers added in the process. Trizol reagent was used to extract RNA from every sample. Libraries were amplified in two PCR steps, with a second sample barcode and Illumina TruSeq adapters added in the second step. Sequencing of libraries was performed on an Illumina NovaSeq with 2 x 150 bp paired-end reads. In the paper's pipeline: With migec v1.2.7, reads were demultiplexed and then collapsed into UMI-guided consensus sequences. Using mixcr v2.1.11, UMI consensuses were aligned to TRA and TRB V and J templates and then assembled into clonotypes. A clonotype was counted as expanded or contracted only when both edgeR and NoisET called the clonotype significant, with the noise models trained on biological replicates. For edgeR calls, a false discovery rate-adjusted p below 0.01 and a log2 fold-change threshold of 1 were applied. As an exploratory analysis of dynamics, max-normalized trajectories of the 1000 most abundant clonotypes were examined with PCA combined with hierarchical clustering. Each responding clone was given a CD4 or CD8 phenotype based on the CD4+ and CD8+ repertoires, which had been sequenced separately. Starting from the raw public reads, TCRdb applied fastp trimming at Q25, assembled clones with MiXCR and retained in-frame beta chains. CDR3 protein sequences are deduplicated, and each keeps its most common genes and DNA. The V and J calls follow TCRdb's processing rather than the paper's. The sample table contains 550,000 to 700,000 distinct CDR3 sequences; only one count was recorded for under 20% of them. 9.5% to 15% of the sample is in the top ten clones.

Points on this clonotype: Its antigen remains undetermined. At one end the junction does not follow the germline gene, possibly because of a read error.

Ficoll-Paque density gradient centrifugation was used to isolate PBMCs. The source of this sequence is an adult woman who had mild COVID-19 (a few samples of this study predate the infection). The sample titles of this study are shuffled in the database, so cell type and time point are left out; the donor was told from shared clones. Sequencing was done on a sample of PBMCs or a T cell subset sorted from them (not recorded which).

The DNA is as follows: TGTGCCAGCAGTTTAGGGTCGATATACAATGAGCAGTTCTTC. This yields the protein CASSLGSIYNEQFF. Recombination connected TRBV7-2 to TRBJ2-1, with an unclear D gene assignment. Including the terminal cysteine and phenylalanine, the CDR3 comprises 14 residues. The entry retains the CDR3 DNA only, 42 bases that are in frame from base 1. CDR1 and CDR2, looked up from the germline V gene, are SGHTA and FQGNSA.